What follows describes a single T cell receptor (beta chain). CDR3 length: 13 amino acids. From germline, CDR1 is SGHRS and CDR2 YFSETQ. V gave up 0 bases and J gave up 4 bases, with 8 bases separating them. MiXCR, run by TCRdb on the 5' RACE reads, gives a single entry per CDR3 protein. The sample has roughly 230,000 distinct CDR3 sequences, about 8% seen once. This record belongs to a study of identical twins. The data also belong to a second study, concerning yellow fever vaccine responses in identical twins. That source reports: A vaccine T cell response that seemed partly convergent and partly personalized was reported in twins.

This clonotype originated in a woman aged 18-29 years in good health. Specimen: CD8+ T cells sorted from blood. This chain uses TRBV5-1 with TRBJ2-7; perhaps TRBD1 as D (6 bases). The CDR3 sequence is CASSLGQEYEQYF. The CDR3 bases are TGCGCCAGCAGCTTGGGACAGGAGTACGAGCAGTACTTC.